This entry is about one T cell receptor beta chain. Measured with immunoSEQ multiplex PCR; TCRdb has only the in-frame clones, and not every one. The table records about 69,000 clones, approximately 87% of them present only once. This specimen belongs to a study of OX40 agonist ivuxolimab in advanced cancers. This CDR3 is 13 amino acids long. Looked up from germline, CDR1 is KGHSY and CDR2 is FQNENV. J lost 7 bases, V lost 4 bases, and 3 bases had no gene match. This clonotype was sampled from an adult with an advanced solid tumor such as melanoma, head and neck, liver or kidney cancer. The chain is built from TRBV16 and TRBJ1-1, with TRBD1 matching 10 bases. The sample here was CD4+ or CD8+ T cells sorted from blood, taken in a trial of the OX40 agonist ivuxolimab. The CDR3 DNA is TGTGCCAGCAGCCCGGACAGGGGGGTTGAAGCTTTCTTT. Protein sequence: CASSPDRGVEAFF.